This is a list of T cell receptor beta chains from one sample in a study of cytomegalovirus exposure and HLA in healthy donors. The method was immunoSEQ multiplex PCR; TCRdb's version includes in-frame clones alone and lacks a portion of them. The repertoire includes under 150,000 clones, about 83% of them detected once, and about 3.5% sits in the top ten. The source material was PBMCs. The source is a man aged 25 to 45 in good health and CMV-seronegative. Each CDR3 is given with its conserved first and last residue. The order of the fields is D gene, V gene, J gene, clone size, CDR3 protein, CDR3 DNA. The D gene is left open where the match is weak. Rows give clone size only sometimes, using once, few, many, or a class for an expanded clone.

TRBD1	TRBV19	TRBJ1-4	NA	CASSRTGGEKLFF	TGTGCCAGTAGCCGGACAGGGGGAGAAAAACTGTTTTTT
NA	TRBV7-9	TRBJ2-3	NA	CASSLSGDTQYF	TGTGCCAGCAGCCTATCGGGAGATACGCAGTATTTT
TRBD1	TRBV7-2	TRBJ2-7	NA	CASSLATGGFYEQYF	TGTGCCAGCAGCTTAGCGACAGGGGGCTTTTACGAGCAGTACTTC
NA	TRBV6-4	TRBJ2-3	NA	CASSEVGTLGFSSTDTQYF	TGTGCCAGCAGCGAGGTTGGGACACTTGGGTTCTCTAGCACAGATACGCAGTATTTT
NA	TRBV7-3	TRBJ2-1	NA	CASSLQGTSSYNEQFF	TGTGCCAGCAGCTTACAGGGGACAAGCTCCTACAATGAGCAGTTCTTC
TRBD2	TRBV2	TRBJ2-1	once	CASRLAGETDEQFF	TGTGCCAGCCGGCTAGCGGGGGAGACCGATGAGCAGTTCTTC
NA	TRBV23-1	TRBJ1-4	NA	CASSQSHATNEKLFF	TGCGCCAGCAGTCAATCACATGCAACTAATGAAAAACTGTTTTTT
NA	TRBV6-1	TRBJ1-5	NA	CASSESGSNQPQHF	TGTGCCAGCAGTGAATCAGGTAGCAATCAGCCCCAGCATTTT
NA	TRBV9	TRBJ2-1	NA	CASSLGGSYNEQFF	TGTGCCAGCTCGTTGGGCGGGTCCTACAATGAGCAGTTCTTC
NA	TRBV19	TRBJ1-2	NA	CASSIEGVTGYTF	TGTGCCAGTAGTATCGAAGGGGTGACTGGCTACACCTTC
NA	TRBV9	TRBJ1-1	few	CASSVVGGEHTEAFF	TGTGCCAGCAGCGTAGTCGGAGGGGAGCACACTGAAGCTTTCTTT
NA	TRBV2	TRBJ1-5	NA	CASSGEASDQPQHF	TGTGCCAGCAGTGGTGAAGCTAGCGATCAGCCCCAGCATTTT
NA	TRBV5-1	TRBJ1-2	NA	CASSYSAVEHGYTF	TGCGCCAGCAGCTACTCCGCCGTAGAGCATGGCTACACCTTC
TRBD1	TRBV4-1	TRBJ2-2	NA	CASSQGQGGNTGELFF	TGCGCCAGCAGCCAAGGACAGGGGGGTAACACCGGGGAGCTGTTTTTT
TRBD1	TRBV5-1	TRBJ1-2	NA	CASSTGQGLRDGYTF	TGCGCCAGCAGCACCGGACAGGGCCTAAGGGACGGCTACACCTTC
NA	TRBV7-8	TRBJ1-1	NA	CASSFQAGRNTEAFF	TGTGCCAGCAGCTTCCAGGCGGGGCGGAACACTGAAGCTTTCTTT
TRBD1	TRBV5-1	TRBJ2-7	few	CASSFGTGPSYEQYF	TGCGCCAGCAGCTTCGGGACAGGGCCTTCCTACGAGCAGTACTTC
NA	TRBV7-9	TRBJ1-2	NA	CASSLVRDYGYTF	TGTGCCAGCAGCTTAGTGAGGGACTATGGCTACACCTTC
TRBD1	TRBV19	TRBJ1-1	NA	CASSIAGGEAFF	TGTGCCAGTAGTATCGCAGGGGGCGAAGCTTTCTTT
NA	TRBV11-3	TRBJ2-2	NA	CASSVRTAAGELFF	TGTGCCAGCAGCGTTCGGACAGCGGCCGGGGAGCTGTTTTTT
NA	TRBV5-1	TRBJ1-1	NA	CASSLGAGAPEAFF	TGCGCCAGCAGCCTGGGGGCGGGGGCACCTGAAGCTTTCTTT
NA	TRBV7-8	TRBJ2-1	NA	CASSPTPSYNEQFF	TGTGCCAGCAGCCCGACACCCTCCTACAATGAGCAGTTCTTC
NA	TRBV5-4	TRBJ2-1	NA	CASSLDYEQFF	TGTGCCAGCAGCTTGGACTATGAGCAGTTCTTC
NA	TRBV5-8	TRBJ1-1	NA	CASTPSGGFDTEAFF	TGTGCCAGCACCCCGAGCGGTGGTTTTGACACTGAAGCTTTCTTT
TRBD2	TRBV14	TRBJ2-7	few	CASTETSGGLYEQYF	TGTGCCAGCACGGAGACTAGCGGGGGATTATACGAGCAGTACTTC
TRBD1	TRBV25-1	TRBJ2-2	few	CASSEYPGQGRTGELFF	TGTGCCAGCAGTGAATATCCGGGACAGGGTAGGACCGGGGAGCTGTTTTTT
NA	TRBV6-1	TRBJ1-2	NA	CASSLRTDYGYTF	TGTGCCAGCAGTCTAAGGACAGACTATGGCTACACCTTC
NA	TRBV19	TRBJ1-2	NA	CASSTTRQTNYGYTF	TGTGCCAGTAGTACTACGCGACAGACCAACTATGGCTACACCTTC
NA	TRBV4-3	TRBJ1-4	NA	CASSQGAGWQTTNEKLFF	TGCGCCAGCAGCCAAGGAGCGGGATGGCAAACAACTAATGAAAAACTGTTTTTT
TRBD2	TRBV6-5	TRBJ2-7	NA	CASSDYSGAYEQYF	TGTGCCAGCAGTGACTACAGCGGGGCCTACGAGCAGTACTTC
NA	TRBV4-1	TRBJ1-2	once	CASSQDGGLYGYTF	TGCGCCAGCAGCCAAGATGGCGGACTCTATGGCTACACCTTC
NA	TRBV6-5	TRBJ1-1	few	CASRGSGTEAFF	TGTGCCAGCAGGGGGAGTGGCACTGAAGCTTTCTTT
NA	TRBV29-1	TRBJ2-4	few	CSVVDILAKNIQYF	TGCAGCGTTGTTGACATACTAGCCAAAAACATTCAGTACTTC
TRBD1	TRBV10-1	TRBJ1-5	NA	CASSTHDRGNQPQHF	TGCGCCAGCAGTACCCACGACAGGGGGAATCAGCCCCAGCATTTT
TRBD1	TRBV6-5	TRBJ2-7	few	CASRLTGGNTYEQYF	TGTGCCAGCAGACTGACAGGGGGCAACACCTACGAGCAGTACTTC
NA	TRBV7-2	TRBJ1-5	NA	CASSAGRGGNQPQHF	TGTGCCAGCAGCGCAGGCAGGGGTGGCAATCAGCCCCAGCATTTT
TRBD2	TRBV6-5	TRBJ2-3	NA	CASSRGRGEDTQYF	TGTGCCAGCAGTAGGGGTCGGGGGGAGGATACGCAGTATTTT
TRBD2	TRBV6-5	TRBJ2-1	few	CASSYPGLALDEQFF	TGTGCCAGCAGTTACCCGGGACTAGCTTTGGATGAGCAGTTCTTC
NA	TRBV6-5	TRBJ2-1	NA	CASSYWRVSYNEQFF	TGTGCCAGCAGTTACTGGCGGGTCTCCTACAATGAGCAGTTCTTC
NA	TRBV7-8	TRBJ2-2	NA	CASSRLPRLRDTGELFF	TGTGCCAGCAGCCGACTACCGCGTCTTCGAGACACCGGGGAGCTGTTTTTT
NA	TRBV7-2	TRBJ2-7	NA	CASSLGRPSYEQYF	TGTGCCAGCAGCTTAGGGAGACCGAGCTACGAGCAGTACTTC
TRBD1	TRBV28	TRBJ2-3	NA	CASRPTGNLDTQYF	TGTGCCAGCAGACCGACAGGGAATCTAGATACGCAGTATTTT
NA	TRBV5-1	TRBJ2-1	NA	CASSGALYNEQFF	TGCGCCAGCAGTGGGGCACTCTACAATGAGCAGTTCTTC